A selection of T cell receptor beta chains follows, all from one sample in a study of long-term antiretroviral therapy in people with HIV. Method: immunoSEQ multiplex PCR; TCRdb's copy keeps in-frame clones and lacks some. The table lists about 18,000 clones, more than 65% of them singletons, with approximately 15% in the top ten. This specimen consisted of unsorted PBMCs, obtained 0.5 years before starting antiretroviral therapy. Receptor source: a woman aged 45-65 years with HIV. The CDR3 runs from the conserved cysteine through the conserved F or W. A D gene is named only where the DNA matches it firmly. A row's size may be missing; if present it is once, few, many or a size class.

cdr3_aa	cdr3_nt	clone_size	cdr3_length	v_call	j_call	d_call
CASSPEGQYEQYF	TGTGCCAGCAGCCCCGAGGGACAGTACGAGCAGTACTTC	.	13	TRBV9	TRBJ2-7	TRBD1
CASSALAGGRDTQYF	TGTGCCAGCAGCGCTTTAGCGGGGGGGCGAGATACGCAGTATTTT	.	15	TRBV7-3	TRBJ2-3	TRBD2
CASRTSGGGRETQYF	TGCGCCAGCAGGACTAGCGGCGGGGGGAGGGAGACCCAGTACTTC	.	15	TRBV5-1	TRBJ2-5	TRBD2
CASSMQPSDSYNSPLHF	TGCGCCAGCAGCATGCAGCCTTCTGACTCCTATAATTCACCCCTCCACTTT	.	17	TRBV4-1	TRBJ1-6	.
CASSLAGSPGLLF	TGTGCCAGCAGCTTAGCGGGAAGTCCGGGACTTCTCTTC	.	13	TRBV11-2	TRBJ2-7	.
CASSADRGRNNEQFF	TGTGCCAGCAGCGCCGACAGGGGGCGGAACAATGAGCAGTTCTTC	.	15	TRBV9	TRBJ2-1	TRBD1
CASSYSQGLGDTQYF	TGTGCCAGCAGTTACTCACAGGGATTGGGAGATACGCAGTATTTT	.	15	TRBV6-5	TRBJ2-3	.
CASRLGTGSDTEAFF	TGTGCCAGCAGGTTGGGGACAGGGAGTGACACTGAAGCTTTCTTT	.	15	TRBV2	TRBJ1-1	TRBD1
CASSLAGGSGANVLTF	TGTGCCAGCAGCTTGGCGGGGGGGTCTGGGGCCAACGTCCTGACTTTC	.	16	TRBV5-4	TRBJ2-6	TRBD2
CASSPPRGGRDEQFF	TGTGCCAGCTCACCACCGCGGGGGGGGCGGGATGAGCAGTTCTTC	.	15	TRBV18	TRBJ2-1	TRBD2
CASRGGSWRAGELFF	TGTGCCAGCAGGGGCGGCAGCTGGCGAGCCGGGGAGCTGTTTTTT	.	15	TRBV6-5	TRBJ2-2	.
CSARRGGETQYF	TGCAGCGCACGGAGGGGAGGGGAGACCCAGTACTTC	.	12	TRBV29-1	TRBJ2-5	TRBD2
CASSYAADTQYF	TGTGCCAGCAGTTACGCGGCAGATACGCAGTATTTT	.	12	TRBV6-6	TRBJ2-3	.
CASSLGGQGSHETQYF	TGTGCCAGCAGCTTGGGCGGACAGGGATCCCACGAGACCCAGTACTTC	.	16	TRBV5-4	TRBJ2-5	TRBD1
CASSLPGQEAFF	TGTGCCAGCAGCCTTCCGGGACAGGAAGCTTTCTTT	few	12	TRBV7-9	TRBJ1-1	TRBD1
CSVEDIPAICRGTRNSPLHF	TGCAGCGTTGAAGACATACCCGCTATTTGTCGGGGGACTAGGAATTCACCCCTCCACTTT	.	20	TRBV29-1	TRBJ1-6	.
CASSPRTSGGVYTQYF	TGTGCCAGCAGCCCCCGGACTAGCGGGGGGGTATATACGCAGTATTTT	.	16	TRBV9	TRBJ2-3	TRBD2
CASRGGADTEAFF	TGTGCCAGCAGGGGGGGCGCAGACACTGAAGCTTTCTTT	.	13	TRBV5-5	TRBJ1-1	.
CASSDGQGRGEQYF	TGCGCCAGCAGCGACGGACAGGGCCGGGGCGAGCAGTACTTC	.	14	TRBV5-1	TRBJ2-7	TRBD1
CASSLTRTGVNYGYTF	TGTGCCAGCAGTCTTACCCGGACAGGGGTTAACTATGGCTACACCTTC	.	16	TRBV6-6	TRBJ1-2	TRBD1
CASSLDRENYGYTF	TGTGCCAGCAGCTTAGACAGGGAAAACTATGGCTACACCTTC	.	14	TRBV7-3	TRBJ1-2	TRBD1
CSVDRGGTEAFF	TGCAGCGTCGACCGCGGGGGGACTGAAGCTTTCTTT	once	12	TRBV29-1	TRBJ1-1	.
CSVARPGRQETQYF	TGCAGCGTCGCTCGACCGGGACGGCAAGAGACCCAGTACTTC	.	14	TRBV29-1	TRBJ2-5	.
CASSPQGLGTANYEQYF	TGTGCCAGCTCACCACAGGGTTTGGGGACAGCAAACTACGAGCAGTACTTC	once	17	TRBV18	TRBJ2-7	TRBD1
CASRTLNQPQHF	TGTGCCAGTAGGACCCTTAATCAGCCCCAGCATTTT	.	12	TRBV19	TRBJ1-5	.
CASRGPGQATGYTF	TGTGCCAGCAGGGGACCGGGACAGGCGACTGGCTACACCTTC	few	14	TRBV28	TRBJ1-2	TRBD1
CASSSKVPSPSINNEQFF	TGTGCCAGCAGCTCAAAAGTCCCTTCTCCTAGCATCAACAATGAGCAGTTCTTC	.	18	TRBV7-9	TRBJ2-1	.
CASSEAVTSGGKLFF	TGTGCCAGCAGTGAAGCAGTTACCTCAGGGGGAAAACTGTTTTTT	few	15	TRBV6-1	TRBJ1-4	TRBD1
CSVEDPRTEAFF	TGCAGCGTTGAAGATCCCAGGACTGAAGCTTTCTTT	.	12	TRBV29-1	TRBJ1-1	.
CASSDSSGGAGDTQYF	TGTGCCAGCAGCGACAGTAGCGGGGGGGCGGGAGATACGCAGTATTTT	few	16	TRBV9	TRBJ2-3	TRBD2
CASSRDNLNQPQHF	TGTGCCAGCTCCAGGGACAACCTCAATCAGCCCCAGCATTTT	.	14	TRBV2	TRBJ1-5	.
CAWSVQWGRWDSPLHF	TGTGCCTGGAGTGTACAATGGGGCCGCTGGGATTCACCCCTCCACTTT	.	16	TRBV30	TRBJ1-6	.
CASSRGDGWNTEAFF	TGTGCCAGCAGCAGGGGGGACGGATGGAACACTGAAGCTTTCTTT	few	15	TRBV5-6	TRBJ1-1	.